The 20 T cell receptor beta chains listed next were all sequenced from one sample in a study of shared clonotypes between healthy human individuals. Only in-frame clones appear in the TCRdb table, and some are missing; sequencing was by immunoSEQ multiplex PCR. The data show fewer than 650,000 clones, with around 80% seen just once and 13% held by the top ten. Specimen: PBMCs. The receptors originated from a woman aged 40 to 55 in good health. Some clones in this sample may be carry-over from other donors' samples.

The CDR3 sequence: CSVSPAWQKETQYF. CDR3 DNA sequence: TGCAGCGTTTCCCCCGCCTGGCAGAAAGAGACCCAGTACTTC. The chain couples TRBV29-1 to TRBJ2-5; D unclear. The CDR3 contains 14 residues. Germline loops: CDR1 SQVTM, CDR2 ANQGSEA. V lost 5 bases to trimming and J lost 3 bases, with 16 bases between them.

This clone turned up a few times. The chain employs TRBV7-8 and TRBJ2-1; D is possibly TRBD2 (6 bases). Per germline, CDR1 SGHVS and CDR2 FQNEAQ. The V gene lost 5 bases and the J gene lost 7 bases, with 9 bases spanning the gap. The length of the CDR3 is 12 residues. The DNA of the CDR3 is TGTGCCAGCAGCCCCAGCGGGAATGAGCAGTTCTTC. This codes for CASSPSGNEQFF.

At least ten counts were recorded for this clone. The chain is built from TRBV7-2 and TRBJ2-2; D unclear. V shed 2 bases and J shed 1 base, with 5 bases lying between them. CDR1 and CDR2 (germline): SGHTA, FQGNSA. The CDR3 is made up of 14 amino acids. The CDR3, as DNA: TGTGCCAGCAGCTTATTCAGGAACACCGGGGAGCTGTTTTTT. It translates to CASSLFRNTGELFF.

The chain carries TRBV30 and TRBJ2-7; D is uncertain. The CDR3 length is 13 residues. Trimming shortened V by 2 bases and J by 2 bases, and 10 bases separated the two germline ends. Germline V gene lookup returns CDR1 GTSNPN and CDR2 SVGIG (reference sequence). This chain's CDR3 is CAWSPGITYEQYF. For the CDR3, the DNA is TGTGCCTGGAGTCCGGGTATCACCTACGAGCAGTACTTC.

The chain's CDR3 is CASGGTVEKLFF. For the CDR3, the DNA is TGTGCCAGCGGGGGGACTGTAGAAAAACTGTTTTTT. The chain combines TRBV28 with TRBJ1-4; D is perhaps TRBD1 (5 bases). There are 12 residues in the CDR3. Trimming stripped 8 bases from V and 8 bases from J, with 12 bases between. The germline V gene encodes CDR1 MDHEN and CDR2 SYDVKM.

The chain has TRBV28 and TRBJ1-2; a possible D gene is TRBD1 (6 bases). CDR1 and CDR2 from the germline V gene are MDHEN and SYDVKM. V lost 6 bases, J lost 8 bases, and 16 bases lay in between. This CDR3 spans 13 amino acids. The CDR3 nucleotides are TGTGCCAGCAGCAGTTTGCGGGGGGGCGGCTACACCTTC. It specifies CASSSLRGGGYTF.

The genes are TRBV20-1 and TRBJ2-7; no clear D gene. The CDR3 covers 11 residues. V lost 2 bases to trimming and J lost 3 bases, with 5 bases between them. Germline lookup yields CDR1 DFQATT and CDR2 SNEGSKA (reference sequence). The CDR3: CSARTNYEQYF. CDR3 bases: TGCAGTGCTAGAACTAACTACGAGCAGTACTTC.

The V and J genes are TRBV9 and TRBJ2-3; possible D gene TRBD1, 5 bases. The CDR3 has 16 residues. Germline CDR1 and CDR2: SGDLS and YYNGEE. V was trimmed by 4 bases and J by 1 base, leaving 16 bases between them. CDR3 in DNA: TGTGCCAGCAGCCCGCCGTGGGCACAGGGCACAGATACGCAGTATTTT. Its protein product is CASSPPWAQGTDTQYF.

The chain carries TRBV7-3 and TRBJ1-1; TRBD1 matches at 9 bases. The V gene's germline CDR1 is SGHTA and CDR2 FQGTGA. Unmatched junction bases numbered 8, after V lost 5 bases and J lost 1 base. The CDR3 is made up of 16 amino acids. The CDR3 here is CASSRGTGITNTEAFF. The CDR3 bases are TGTGCCAGCAGCCGAGGGACAGGGATTACGAACACTGAAGCTTTCTTT.

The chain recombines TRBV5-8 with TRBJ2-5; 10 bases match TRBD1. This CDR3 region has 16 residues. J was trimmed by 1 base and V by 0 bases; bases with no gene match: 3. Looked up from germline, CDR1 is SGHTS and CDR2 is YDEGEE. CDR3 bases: TGTGCCAGCAGCTTGGGGACAGGGGGGCCCCAAGAGACCCAGTACTTC. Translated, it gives CASSLGTGGPQETQYF.

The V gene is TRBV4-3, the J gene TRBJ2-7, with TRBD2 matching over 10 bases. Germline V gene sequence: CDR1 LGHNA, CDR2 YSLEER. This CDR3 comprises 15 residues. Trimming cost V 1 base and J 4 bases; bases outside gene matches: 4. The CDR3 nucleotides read TGCGCCAGCAGCCAAGTACTAGCGGGAACTTACGAGCAGTACTTC. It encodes CASSQVLAGTYEQYF.

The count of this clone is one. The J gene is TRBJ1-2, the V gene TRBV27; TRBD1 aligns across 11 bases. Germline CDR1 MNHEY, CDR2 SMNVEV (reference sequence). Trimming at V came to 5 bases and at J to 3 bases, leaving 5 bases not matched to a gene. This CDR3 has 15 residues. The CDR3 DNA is TGTGCCAGCAGTCTTGGACAGGGGGCGTACTATGGCTACACCTTC. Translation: CASSLGQGAYYGYTF.

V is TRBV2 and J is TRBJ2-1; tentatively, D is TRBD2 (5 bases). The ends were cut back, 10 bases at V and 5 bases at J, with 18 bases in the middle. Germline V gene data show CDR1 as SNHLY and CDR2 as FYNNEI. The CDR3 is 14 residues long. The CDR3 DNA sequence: TGTGCCACCCTACGAGAGGGCCCCCACAATGAGCAGTTCTTC. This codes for CATLREGPHNEQFF.

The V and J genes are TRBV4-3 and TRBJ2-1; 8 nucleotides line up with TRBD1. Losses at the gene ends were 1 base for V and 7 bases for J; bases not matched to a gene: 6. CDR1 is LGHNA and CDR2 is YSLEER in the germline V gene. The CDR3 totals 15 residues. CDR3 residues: CASSQARQGWNEQFF. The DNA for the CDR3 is TGCGCCAGCAGCCAAGCAAGACAGGGGTGGAATGAGCAGTTCTTC.

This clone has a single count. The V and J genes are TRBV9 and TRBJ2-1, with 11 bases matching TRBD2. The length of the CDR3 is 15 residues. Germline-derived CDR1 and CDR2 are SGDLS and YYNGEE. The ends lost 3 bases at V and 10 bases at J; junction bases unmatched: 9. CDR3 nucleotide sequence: TGTGCCAGCAGCGCTCCCGGGACTAGCGGATCCGAGCAGTTCTTC. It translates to CASSAPGTSGSEQFF.

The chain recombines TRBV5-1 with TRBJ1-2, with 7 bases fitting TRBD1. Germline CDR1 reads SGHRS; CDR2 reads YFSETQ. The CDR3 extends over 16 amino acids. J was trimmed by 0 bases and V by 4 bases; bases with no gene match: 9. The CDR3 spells CASSPATGTANYGYTF. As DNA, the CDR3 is TGCGCCAGCAGCCCCGCGACAGGGACAGCTAACTATGGCTACACCTTC.

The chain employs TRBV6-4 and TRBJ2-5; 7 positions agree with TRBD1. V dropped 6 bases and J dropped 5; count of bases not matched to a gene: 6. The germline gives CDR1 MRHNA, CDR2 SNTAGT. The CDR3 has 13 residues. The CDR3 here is CASSQGGGETQYF. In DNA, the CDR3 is TGTGCCAGCAGCCAAGGGGGCGGGGAGACCCAGTACTTC.

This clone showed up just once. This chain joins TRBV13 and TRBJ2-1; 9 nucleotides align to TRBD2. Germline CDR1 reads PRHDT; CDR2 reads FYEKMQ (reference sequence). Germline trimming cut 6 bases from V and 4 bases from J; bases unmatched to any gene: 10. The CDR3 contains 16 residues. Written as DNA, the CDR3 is TGTGCCAGCAGATCAGTAGCGGGAGTGCGATACAATGAGCAGTTCTTC. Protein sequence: CASRSVAGVRYNEQFF.

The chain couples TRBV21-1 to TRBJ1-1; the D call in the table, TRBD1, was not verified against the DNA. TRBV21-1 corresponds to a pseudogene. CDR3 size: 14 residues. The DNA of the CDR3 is TGTGCCAGCAGGTCCGGACAGGCCAACGTTGATGCTTTCTTT. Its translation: CASRSGQANVDAFF.

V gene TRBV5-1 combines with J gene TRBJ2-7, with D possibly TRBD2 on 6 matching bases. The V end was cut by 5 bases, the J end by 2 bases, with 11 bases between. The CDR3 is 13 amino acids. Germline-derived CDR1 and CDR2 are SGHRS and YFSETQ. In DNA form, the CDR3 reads TGCGCCAGCAGGTGGGAGGCCACCTACGAGCAGTACTTC. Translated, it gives CASRWEATYEQYF. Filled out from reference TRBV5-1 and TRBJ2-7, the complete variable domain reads KAGVTQTPRYLIKTRGQQVTLSCSPISGHRSVSWYQQTPGQGLQFLFEYFSETQRNKGNFPGRFSGRQFSNSRSEMNVSTLELGDSALYLCASRWEATYEQYFGPGTRLTVT.